The clone carrying this TCR beta chain has a handful of counts. What it binds is unknown. V was clipped by 3 bases and J by 2 bases; unmatched bases: 3. This CDR3 has 15 amino acids. The sample comes from a study of early T cells in non-severe SARS-CoV-2 infection. Study-level background: Unpaired chains resulted from sequencing bulk RNA of unsorted whole blood. Study outcomes and limitations: Matches to VDJdb favored anti-spike CD8 responses and missed private and CD4 specificities.

Unique molecular identifiers were affixed to single, distinct cDNA molecules. Each CDR3 protein gets one entry after TCRdb re-called the 5' RACE reads with MiXCR. The sample shows 45,000 to 55,000 distinct CDR3 sequences, approximately 10% of them seen only once. Sequencing was done on a sample of whole blood. This receptor was taken from an adult who was a healthcare worker with PCR-confirmed SARS-CoV-2 infection or an uninfected control (not recorded which). V is TRBV12-3 or TRBV12-4 and J is TRBJ2-2, with 7 bases aligning to TRBD1. This CDR3 reads CASSLDRSNTGELFF. The CDR3, as DNA: TGTGCCAGCAGTTTGGACAGGTCTAACACCGGGGAGCTGTTTTTT.